This record concerns one T cell receptor beta chain sequence. The table came from immunoSEQ multiplex PCR; TCRdb's copy has only in-frame clones and leaves some out. Of some 300,000 clones listed, roughly nine tenths are singletons. Before they entered the study, exposed participants had met a COVID-19 case within 2 weeks. The data belong to a study of blood T cell repertoires in COVID-19. Germline-derived CDR1 and CDR2 are SGHTA and FQGNSA. Trimming took 5 bases from V and 2 from J; bases not matched to a gene: 6. The CDR3 sequence is 15 residues long. The chain has TRBV7-2 and TRBJ2-7, with TRBD2 identical over 10 bases. The sequence came from a woman between 50 and 59 years old who had been exposed to COVID-19. Sample: PBMCs or T cells enriched from blood (not recorded which). The CDR3 loop is CASSPSGGAAYEQYF. CDR3 sequence (DNA): TGTGCCAGCAGCCCGAGCGGGGGGGCCGCCTACGAGCAGTACTTC.